These 30 T cell receptor beta chains share one sample of origin, sequenced in a study of T cell responses to AZD1222 COVID-19 vaccine. The assay was immunoSEQ multiplex PCR, and TCRdb's table has in-frame clones only and misses some. The data hold 120,000 or so clones, with around nine tenths observed a single time. The sequencing here drew on peripheral blood, taken 28 days after the second AZD1222 dose. These receptors were obtained from an adult who received the AZD1222 COVID-19 vaccine.

This chain joins TRBV7-8 and TRBJ2-7; no definite D call. CDR3 length: 12 residues. V was shortened by 5 bases and J by 0 bases, with 5 bases between the two germline ends. Germline CDR1 is SGHVS and CDR2 is FQNEAQ. The CDR3 nucleotides read TGTGCCAGCAGCCCGGGCTCCTACGAGCAGTACTTC. Its translation is CASSPGSYEQYF.

The V call is TRBV6-1, the J call TRBJ1-5; 8 bases are shared with TRBD1. J was trimmed by 8 bases and V by 2 bases; bases with no gene match: 5. Germline CDR1 MNHNS, CDR2 SASEGT. The CDR3 sequence is 14 residues long. In DNA, the CDR3 is TGTGCCAGCAGTGAACCCGGACAGGGTGAGCCCCAGCATTTT. This encodes CASSEPGQGEPQHF.

The chain has TRBV7-2 and TRBJ2-7, with D perhaps matching TRBD2 (7 bases). This CDR3 has 15 amino acids. Germline values: CDR1 SGHTA, CDR2 FQGNSA. Trimming stripped 5 bases from V and 3 bases from J, with 17 bases between. This CDR3 reads CASSPRGAGDYEQYF. The DNA of the CDR3 is TGTGCCAGCAGCCCCCGGGGGGCGGGAGACTACGAGCAGTACTTC.

This sequence joins TRBV10-2 and TRBJ1-1; no reliable D call. Per germline, CDR1 WSHSY and CDR2 SAAADI. The V and J ends lost 2 bases and 1 base respectively, with 8 bases between them. CDR3 length: 14 amino acids. Here the CDR3 DNA reads TGCGCCAGCAGTGAGAATAAAGGGAACACTGAAGCTTTCTTT. Translation: CASSENKGNTEAFF.

This clone has a single count. Compared with germline, one end of the junction differs, possibly owing to a read error. The gene calls are TRBV28 and TRBJ2-7; no firm D call. This CDR3 region has 15 residues. Germline CDR1 reads MDHEN; CDR2 reads SYDVKM. CDR3 amino acids: CASSTLGIRSYGQYF. Here the CDR3 DNA reads TGTGCCAGCAGCACTCTCGGCATACGATCGTACGGGCAGTACTTC. Filled out from reference TRBV28 and TRBJ2-7, the complete variable domain reads DVKVTQSSRYLVKRTGEKVFLECVQDMDHENMFWYRQDPGLGLRLIYFSYDVKMKEKGDIPEGYSVSREKKERFSLILESASTNQTSMYLCASSTLGIRSYGQYFGPGTRLTVT.

V and J are TRBV4-1 and TRBJ1-1; TRBD1 is a possible D gene (5 bases). Germline CDR1 MGHRA, CDR2 YSYEKL. Trimming shortened V by 0 bases and J by 5 bases, and 10 bases separated the two germline ends. The CDR3 is 14 residues long. The CDR3 sequence is CASSQDRGVTEAFF. In DNA form, the CDR3 reads TGCGCCAGCAGCCAAGACCGAGGGGTTACTGAAGCTTTCTTT.

The chain recombines TRBV7-3 with TRBJ2-3, with D possibly TRBD1 on 6 matching bases. Germline assignment: CDR1 SGHTA and CDR2 FQGTGA. The CDR3 length is 15 residues. The ends were cut back, 5 bases at V and 2 bases at J, with 14 bases in the middle. The CDR3 spells CASSRTDRLTDTQYF. As DNA, the CDR3 is TGTGCCAGCAGCAGAACGGACAGACTCACAGATACGCAGTATTTT.

The V gene is TRBV3-1 (or the pseudogene TRBV3-2), the J gene TRBJ2-3; no reliable D call. CDR3 length: 12 residues. Trimming stripped 6 bases from V and 3 bases from J, with 7 bases between. The germline V gene encodes CDR1 LGHDT and CDR2 YNNKEL (reference sequence). CDR3 sequence (DNA): TGTGCCAGCAGTCGTAGAACAGATACGCAGTATTTT. Its translation is CASSRRTDTQYF.

The rearrangement joins TRBV3-1 (or the pseudogene TRBV3-2) to TRBJ1-2; TRBD1 matches at 7 bases. Germline-derived CDR1 and CDR2 are LGHDT and YNNKEL (reference sequence). The CDR3 runs to 12 residues. The V gene end was trimmed by 5 bases and the J gene end by 11 bases; junction bases not matched to a gene: 8. The CDR3 DNA reads as TGTGCCAGCAGCTTAGGGACAGCCACGTACACCTTC. It yields the protein CASSLGTATYTF.

The chain is built from TRBV2 and TRBJ2-1; possible D gene TRBD1, 5 bases. This CDR3 comprises 15 residues. Looked up from germline, CDR1 is SNHLY and CDR2 is FYNNEI. Deletions cut 3 bases from V and 2 bases from J, with 11 bases between. CDR3 sequence: CASSEYVQAYNEQFF. The DNA for the CDR3 is TGTGCCAGCAGTGAGTACGTACAGGCCTACAATGAGCAGTTCTTC. The variable domain in full, with the rest retrieved from reference TRBV2 and TRBJ2-1, is EPEVTQTPSHQVTQMGQEVILRCVPISNHLYFYWYRQILGQKVEFLVSFYNNEISEKSEIFDDQFSVERPDGSNFTLKIRSTKLEDSAMYFCASSEYVQAYNEQFFGPGTRLTVL.

V and J are TRBV7-3 and TRBJ2-1; D is possibly TRBD1 or TRBD2 (5 bases each). Per the germline V gene, CDR1 is SGHTA and CDR2 is FQGTGA. V lost 1 base and J 8 bases, leaving 6 bases between the germline ends. The CDR3 totals 12 residues. The CDR3 region has the DNA TGTGCCAGCAGCTTAAGAGGGGATGAGCAGTTCTTC. Translating gives CASSLRGDEQFF. Together with reference TRBV7-3 and TRBJ2-1, the CDR3 gives the full variable domain: GAGVSQTPSNKVTEKGKYVELRCDPISGHTALYWYRQSLGQGPEFLIYFQGTGAADDSGLPNDRFFAVRPEGSVSTLKIQRTERGDSAVYLCASSLRGDEQFFGPGTRLTVL.

The chain has TRBV7-2 and TRBJ2-1; 8 bases fit TRBD2. V shed 1 base, J shed 7 bases, and the junction held 6 bases outside the gene matches. This CDR3 region has 15 residues. Germline CDR1 is SGHTA and CDR2 is FQGNSA. Written as DNA, the CDR3 is TGTGCCAGCAGCTTAGGAGGGACGGGGGGGAATGAGCAGTTCTTC. Translation: CASSLGGTGGNEQFF. Variable domain in full (rest from reference TRBV7-2 and TRBJ2-1): GAGVSQSPSNKVTEKGKDVELRCDPISGHTALYWYRQSLGQGLEFLIYFQGNSAPDKSGLPSDRFSAERTGGSVSTLTIQRTQQEDSAVYLCASSLGGTGGNEQFFGPGTRLTVL.

The chain links TRBV11-3 to TRBJ2-7; 7 bases match TRBD1. Trimming at V came to 1 base and at J to 1 base, leaving 4 bases not matched to a gene. Germline V gives CDR1 SGHNT, CDR2 YENEEA. CDR3 length equals 15 residues. Written as DNA, the CDR3 is TGTGCCAGCAGCTTAGGTGGGGACAGATCCTACGAGCAGTACTTC. Amino acids: CASSLGGDRSYEQYF.

The V gene is TRBV7-9, the J gene TRBJ2-5; D is uncertain. Trimming removed 1 base from V and 5 bases from J, with 5 bases in between. Germline values: CDR1 SEHNR, CDR2 FQNEAQ (reference sequence). This CDR3 is 12 amino acids long. The CDR3 coding sequence is TGTGCCAGCAGCTTAGGCCCGGAGACCCAGTACTTC. Translating gives CASSLGPETQYF. Variable domain in full (rest from reference TRBV7-9 and TRBJ2-5): DTGVSQNPRHKITKRGQNVTFRCDPISEHNRLYWYRQTLGQGPEFLTYFQNEAQLEKSRLLSDRFSAERPKGSFSTLEIQRTEQGDSAMYLCASSLGPETQYFGPGTRLLVL.

V usage is TRBV11-3 and J usage is TRBJ2-7; no firm D call. In germline, CDR1 is SGHNT, CDR2 YENEEA. V shed 1 base and J shed 4 bases, with 8 bases lying between them. There are 13 residues in the CDR3. The CDR3 DNA sequence: TGTGCCAGCAGCTTAGGCGAGTTGTACGAGCAGTACTTC. Translated, it gives CASSLGELYEQYF.

The CDR3 region has the DNA TGTGCCAGCAGTCCCGGGACAGTGAGGACTGAAGCTTTCTTT. Translating it yields CASSPGTVRTEAFF. The rearrangement uses TRBV7-3 and TRBJ1-1; TRBD1 matches 7 bases. With 6 bases clipped from V and 5 bases from J, the junction kept 9 bases outside the gene matches. CDR1 and CDR2 (germline): SGHTA, FQGTGA. The CDR3 has 14 amino acids.

Concerning this clone itself: Sequence at one end of the junction differs from germline and may be a read error. The chain employs TRBV11-2 and TRBJ1-2; 7 positions agree with TRBD1. This CDR3 has 11 residues. From germline, CDR1 is SGHAT and CDR2 FQNNGV. The CDR3 nucleotides read TGTGCCAGCAGCTTAGAAGGACAGGACCACTTC. Protein sequence: CASSLEGQDHF.

The V gene is TRBV19, the J gene TRBJ2-5; 9 bases are shared with TRBD1. Germline V lookup: CDR1 LNHDA, CDR2 SQIVND (reference sequence). The CDR3 sequence is 13 residues long. V gave up 6 bases and J gave up 5 bases; unmatched junction bases: 4. CDR3 nucleotides: TGTGCCAGTAGGGGGACAGGGAGGGAGACCCAGTACTTC. Residues: CASRGTGRETQYF.

The chain recombines TRBV6-5 with TRBJ1-6; D might be TRBD1 (5 bases). The CDR3 contains 13 residues. Trimming left V 6 bases short and J 10 bases short, with 13 bases between. Germline values: CDR1 MNHEY, CDR2 SVGAGI. The CDR3 region is CASSQRGDSPLHF. CDR3 nucleotide sequence: TGTGCCAGCAGCCAACGGGGGGACTCACCCCTCCACTTT.

The J gene is TRBJ2-3, the V gene TRBV6-5; D call uncertain. V gave up 7 bases and J gave up 0 bases, with 14 bases separating them. The germline CDR1 and CDR2 sequences are MNHEY and SVGAGI. This CDR3 has 15 residues. The CDR3 sequence is CASTPISTSTDTQYF. The CDR3 DNA is TGTGCCAGCACCCCGATTAGCACAAGCACAGATACGCAGTATTTT.

The V call is TRBV12-3 or TRBV12-4, the J call TRBJ2-5, with D unclear. CDR3 size: 12 residues. V was shortened by 2 bases and J by 0 bases, with 1 base between the two germline ends. CDR3 coding DNA: TGTGCCAGCAGTTTAAACCAAGAGACCCAGTACTTC. Amino acids: CASSLNQETQYF.

The CDR3 DNA reads TGCGCCAGCAGCCAAATCAGGGTGTCAAGCACTGAAGCTTTCTTT. Translating gives CASSQIRVSSTEAFF. The chain recombines TRBV4-1 with TRBJ1-1; weak D call: TRBD1 (5 bases). CDR3 length equals 15 residues. CDR1 is MGHRA and CDR2 is YSYEKL in the germline V gene. Trimming stripped 2 bases from V and 4 bases from J, with 14 bases between.

J is TRBJ2-1 and V is TRBV7-9; D unclear. V lost 6 bases to trimming and J lost 1 base, with 13 bases between them. CDR1 and CDR2 from the germline V gene are SEHNR and FQNEAQ (reference sequence). The CDR3 contains 15 residues. CDR3 nucleotide sequence: TGTGCCAGCAGGTCTAGGGATGTATCCTACAATGAGCAGTTCTTC. Amino acids: CASRSRDVSYNEQFF.

The chain couples TRBV10-1 to TRBJ2-7, with D possibly TRBD1 on 6 matching bases. CDR3 size: 14 residues. With 2 bases removed from V and 8 bases from J, the gap between germline ends came to 16 bases. Germline-derived CDR1 and CDR2 are WNHNN and SYGVQD (reference sequence). CDR3 loop: CASSESTGFTKQYF. The DNA for the CDR3 is TGCGCCAGCAGTGAGAGTACAGGGTTCACCAAGCAGTACTTC.

The chain employs TRBV25-1 and TRBJ2-7; no reliable D call. The length of the CDR3 is 11 residues. Germline values: CDR1 MGHDK, CDR2 SYGVNS. Trimming removed 4 bases from V and 2 bases from J, with 3 bases in between. The CDR3 loop is CASSVTYEQYF. The CDR3 nucleotides read TGTGCCAGCAGTGTGACCTACGAGCAGTACTTC.

The chain links TRBV2 to TRBJ2-3; maybe TRBD2 (5 bases). The CDR3 extends over 14 amino acids. Germline CDR1 SNHLY, CDR2 FYNNEI. V dropped 6 bases and J dropped 4 bases, with 14 bases sitting between them. CDR3 amino acids: CASSLLRGADTQYF. CDR3 in DNA: TGTGCCAGCAGCCTACTTCGGGGTGCAGATACGCAGTATTTT.

CDR3 nucleotides: TGTGCCAGCAGTGAAGTTAGCGGAAGCTCCACAGATACGCAGTATTTT. Translated: CASSEVSGSSTDTQYF. This sequence joins TRBV2 and TRBJ2-3, with D maybe TRBD2 (6 bases). CDR1 and CDR2 (germline): SNHLY, FYNNEI. With 1 base removed from V and 2 bases from J, the gap between germline ends came to 13 bases. The CDR3 has 16 amino acids.

V and J are TRBV4-3 and TRBJ2-5, with D possibly TRBD2 on 6 matching bases. This CDR3 comprises 16 residues. Trimming removed 0 bases at V and 1 base at J, with 12 bases between. The germline V gene has CDR1 LGHNA and CDR2 YSLEER. This CDR3 is CASSQDDGAGQETQYF. In nucleotides, the CDR3 is TGCGCCAGCAGCCAAGATGACGGAGCGGGCCAAGAGACCCAGTACTTC.

The V and J genes are TRBV6-5 and TRBJ2-5; D gene unclear. Germline CDR1 MNHEY, CDR2 SVGAGI. Trimming cost V 6 bases and J 2 bases, with 13 bases left between them. This CDR3 spans 14 amino acids. CDR3 nucleotides: TGTGCCAGCAGCGAGATAGTGATACAAGAGACCCAGTACTTC. Encoded protein: CASSEIVIQETQYF.

The V and J genes are TRBV11-3 and TRBJ2-7; D gene unclear. V was clipped by 2 bases and J by 3 bases, with 11 bases between them. Germline V CDR1 and CDR2: SGHNT, YENEEA. There are 14 residues in the CDR3. This chain's CDR3 is CASSLNGGDYEQYF. CDR3 coding DNA: TGTGCCAGCAGCTTAAACGGTGGCGACTACGAGCAGTACTTC.